This TCR beta chain was found in a study of T cell repertoires in cytomegalovirus infection. Turning to the study itself: Both a matching HLA type and CMV infection were indicated by public TCR beta signatures. Study results and limitations: Adding up the frequency of public TCR beta families identified people who carried CMV plus the relevant HLA. CMV-specific TCR beta clonotypes restricted by HLA-C dominated the ex vivo response.

CDR3 length: 15 residues. Trimming pared 0 bases from V and 6 bases from J, leaving 17 bases between. From germline, CDR1 is DFQATT and CDR2 SNEGSKA (reference sequence). Via MiXCR, TCRdb re-called the reads, giving one row per CDR3 protein. The data contain 200,000 to 250,000 distinct CDR3 sequences, about 20% of them singletons. Notes on this clonotype: Its antigen is as yet unknown.

This rearrangement joins TRBV20-1 to TRBJ2-5; D might be TRBD2 (5 bases). Specimen: CD8+ T cells from PBMCs. This receptor was obtained from a human donor in good health (CMV status not recorded). Some clones in this sample may be carry-over from other donors' samples. CDR3 loop: CSARDPPQRGKTQYF. CDR3 bases: TGCAGTGCTAGAGATCCGCCCCAGCGAGGGAAGACCCAGTACTTC.